This is a list of T cell receptor beta chains from one sample in a study of technical replicates of blood from several donors. TCRdb's copy holds only in-frame clones and misses some; the assay was immunoSEQ multiplex PCR. There are more than 70,000 clones in the sample; approximately 96% occur only once, and around 0.2% lies in the top ten. What was sequenced was T cells isolated from PBMCs. These TCRs come from a human donor in good health. CDR3s leave out the opening cysteine and the closing phenylalanine or tryptophan. The order of the fields is V gene, D gene, CDR3 protein. A D gene is named only where the DNA matches it firmly.

V: TRBV4-1; D: .; CDR3: ASSQVGREYGYT
V: TRBV5-1; D: TRBD1; CDR3: ASSPDRAGEQF
V: TRBV4-2; D: .; CDR3: ASSQDLGKETQY
V: TRBV4-1; D: .; CDR3: ASSQGWGGTEAF
V: TRBV25-1; D: TRBD2; CDR3: ATSLRGGSYNEQF
V: TRBV11-3; D: TRBD2; CDR3: ASSLWGGGQETQY
V: TRBV27; D: .; CDR3: ASSLNNKQGDYGYT
V: TRBV4-2; D: .; CDR3: ASSQEREDTQY
V: TRBV7-9; D: TRBD1; CDR3: ASSPRDSLPYEQY
V: TRBV5-1; D: TRBD2; CDR3: ASSLGLAGAFEQY
V: TRBV13; D: .; CDR3: ASSPYLPLAQETQY
V: TRBV2; D: .; CDR3: ASTGGKATGELF
V: TRBV27; D: TRBD2; CDR3: ASSLQRLAGNNEQF
V: TRBV5-1; D: TRBD1; CDR3: ASSQGQGRPGGYGYT
V: TRBV27; D: .; CDR3: ASSLHAAKEKLF
V: TRBV19; D: TRBD2; CDR3: ASSIGGTSLETQY
V: TRBV28; D: TRBD1; CDR3: ASSFLQGPYEQY